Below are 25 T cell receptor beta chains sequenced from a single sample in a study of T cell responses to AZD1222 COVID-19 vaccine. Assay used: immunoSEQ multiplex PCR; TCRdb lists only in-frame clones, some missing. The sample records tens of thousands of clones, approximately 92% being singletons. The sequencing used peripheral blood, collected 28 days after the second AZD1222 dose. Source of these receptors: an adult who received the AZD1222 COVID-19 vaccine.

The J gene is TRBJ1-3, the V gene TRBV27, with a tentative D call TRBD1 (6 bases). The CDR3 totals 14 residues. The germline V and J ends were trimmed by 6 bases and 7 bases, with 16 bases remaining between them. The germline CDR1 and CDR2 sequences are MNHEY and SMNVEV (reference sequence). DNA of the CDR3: TGTGCCAGCAGGCTGGATGGGGGGGCGAACACCATATATTTT. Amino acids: CASRLDGGANTIYF.

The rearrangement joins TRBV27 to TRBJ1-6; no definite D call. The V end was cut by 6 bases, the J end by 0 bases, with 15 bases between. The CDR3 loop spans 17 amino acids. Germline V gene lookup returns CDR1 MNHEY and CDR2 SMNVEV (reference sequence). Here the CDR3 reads CASSPGSASSYNSPLHF. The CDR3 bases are TGTGCCAGCAGCCCTGGCAGTGCCAGCTCCTATAATTCACCCCTCCACTTT.

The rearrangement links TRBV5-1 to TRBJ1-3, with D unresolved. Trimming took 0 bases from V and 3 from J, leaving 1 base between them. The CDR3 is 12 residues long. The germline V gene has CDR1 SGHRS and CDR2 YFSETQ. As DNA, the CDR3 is TGCGCCAGCAGCTTGGATGGAAACACCATATATTTT. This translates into CASSLDGNTIYF.

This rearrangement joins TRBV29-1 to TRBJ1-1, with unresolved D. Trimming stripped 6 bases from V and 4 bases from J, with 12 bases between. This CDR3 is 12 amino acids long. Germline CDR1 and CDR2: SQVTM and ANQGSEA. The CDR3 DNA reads TGCAGCGTCATCAGGACGGCCACTGAAGCTTTCTTT. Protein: CSVIRTATEAFF.

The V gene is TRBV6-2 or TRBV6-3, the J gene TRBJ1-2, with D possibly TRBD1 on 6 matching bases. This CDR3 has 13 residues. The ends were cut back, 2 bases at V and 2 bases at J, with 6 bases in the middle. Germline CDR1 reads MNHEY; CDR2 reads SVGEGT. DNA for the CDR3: TGTGCCAGCAGTTACGGGGGCAACTATGGCTACACCTTC. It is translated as CASSYGGNYGYTF.

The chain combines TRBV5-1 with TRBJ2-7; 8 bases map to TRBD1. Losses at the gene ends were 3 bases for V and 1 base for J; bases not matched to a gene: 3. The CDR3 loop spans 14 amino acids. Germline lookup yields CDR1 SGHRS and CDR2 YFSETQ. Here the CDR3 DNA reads TGCGCCAGCAGCTCAACAGGGGGTTCCTACGAGCAGTACTTC. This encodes CASSSTGGSYEQYF. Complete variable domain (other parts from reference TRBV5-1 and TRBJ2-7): KAGVTQTPRYLIKTRGQQVTLSCSPISGHRSVSWYQQTPGQGLQFLFEYFSETQRNKGNFPGRFSGRQFSNSRSEMNVSTLELGDSALYLCASSSTGGSYEQYFGPGTRLTVT.

The CDR3 DNA is TGTGCCAGCAGCCAATGGGCGGAAACTAGCACAGATACGCAGTATTTT. This sequence encodes CASSQWAETSTDTQYF. V is TRBV7-3 and J is TRBJ2-3; D unresolved. V was trimmed by 5 bases and J by 0 bases, leaving 15 bases between them. Looked up from germline, CDR1 is SGHTA and CDR2 is FQGTGA. The length of the CDR3 is 16 residues. The full variable domain, rest sourced from reference TRBV7-3 and TRBJ2-3, is GAGVSQTPSNKVTEKGKYVELRCDPISGHTALYWYRQSLGQGPEFLIYFQGTGAADDSGLPNDRFFAVRPEGSVSTLKIQRTERGDSAVYLCASSQWAETSTDTQYFGPGTRLTVL.

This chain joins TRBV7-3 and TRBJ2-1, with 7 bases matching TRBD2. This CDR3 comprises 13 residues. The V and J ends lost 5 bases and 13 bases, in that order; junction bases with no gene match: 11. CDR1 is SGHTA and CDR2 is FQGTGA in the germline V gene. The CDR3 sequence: CASSMGTTREQFF. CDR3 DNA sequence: TGTGCCAGCAGCATGGGGACTACCCGAGAACAGTTCTTC. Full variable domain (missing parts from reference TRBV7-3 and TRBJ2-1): GAGVSQTPSNKVTEKGKYVELRCDPISGHTALYWYRQSLGQGPEFLIYFQGTGAADDSGLPNDRFFAVRPEGSVSTLKIQRTERGDSAVYLCASSMGTTREQFFGPGTRLTVL.

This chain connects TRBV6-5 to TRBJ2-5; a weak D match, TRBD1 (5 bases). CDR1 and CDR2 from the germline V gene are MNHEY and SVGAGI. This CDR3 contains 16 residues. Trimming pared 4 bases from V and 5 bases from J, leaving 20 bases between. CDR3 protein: CASSFPFPTVMETQYF. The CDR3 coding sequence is TGTGCCAGCAGTTTTCCTTTCCCGACAGTTATGGAGACCCAGTACTTC.

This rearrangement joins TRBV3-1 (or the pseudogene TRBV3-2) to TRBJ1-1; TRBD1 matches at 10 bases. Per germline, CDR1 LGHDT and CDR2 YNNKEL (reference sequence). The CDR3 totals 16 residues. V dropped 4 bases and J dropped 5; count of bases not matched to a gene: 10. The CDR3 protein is CASSLTGTGDGTEAFF. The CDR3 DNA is TGTGCCAGCAGCCTCACCGGGACAGGGGACGGGACTGAAGCTTTCTTT.

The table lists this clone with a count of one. CDR3 nucleotide sequence: TGTGCCAGTAGCCAACTAGCGGGAGGGAGCTCCTACGAGCAGTACTTC. Its translation: CASSQLAGGSSYEQYF. The chain carries TRBV19 and TRBJ2-7, with 13 bases lining up with TRBD2. This CDR3 has 16 residues. The trim removed 6 bases at V and 0 bases at J, leaving 5 bases unmatched. CDR1 and CDR2 from the germline V gene are LNHDA and SQIVND (reference sequence).

CDR3 residues: CASSQGTGRGQPQHF. The CDR3 bases are TGTGCCAGCAGTCAAGGGACGGGAAGAGGTCAGCCCCAGCATTTT. The chain uses TRBV2 and TRBJ1-5; tentatively, D is TRBD1 (5 bases). The CDR3 covers 15 residues. Germline CDR1 is SNHLY and CDR2 is FYNNEI. V was shortened by 5 bases and J by 6 bases, with 17 bases between the two germline ends.

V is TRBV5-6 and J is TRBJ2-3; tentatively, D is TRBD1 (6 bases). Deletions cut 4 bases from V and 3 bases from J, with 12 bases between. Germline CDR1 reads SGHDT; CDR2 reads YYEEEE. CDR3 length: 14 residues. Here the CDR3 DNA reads TGTGCCAGCAGCGAAGGACAGAGAACAGATACGCAGTATTTT. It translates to CASSEGQRTDTQYF.

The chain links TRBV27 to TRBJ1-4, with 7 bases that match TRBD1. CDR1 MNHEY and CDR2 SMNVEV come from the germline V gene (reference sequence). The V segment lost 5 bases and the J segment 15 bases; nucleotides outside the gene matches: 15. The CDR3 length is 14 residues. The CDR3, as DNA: TGTGCCAGCAGTCCTAACGTGGGACAGCCCCATTTGTTTTTT. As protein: CASSPNVGQPHLFF.

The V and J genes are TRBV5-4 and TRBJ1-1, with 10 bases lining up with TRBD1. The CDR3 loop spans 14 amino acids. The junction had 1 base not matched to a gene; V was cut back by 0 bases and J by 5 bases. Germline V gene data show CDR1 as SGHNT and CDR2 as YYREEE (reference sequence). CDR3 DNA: TGTGCCAGCAGCTTGGCGGGACAGGGGACTGAAGCTTTCTTT. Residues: CASSLAGQGTEAFF.

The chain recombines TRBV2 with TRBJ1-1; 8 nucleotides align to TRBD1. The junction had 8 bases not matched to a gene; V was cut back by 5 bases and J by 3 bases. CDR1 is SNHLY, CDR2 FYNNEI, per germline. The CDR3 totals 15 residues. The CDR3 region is CASSPRGQGYTEAFF. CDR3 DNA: TGTGCCAGCAGTCCCCGTGGACAGGGCTACACTGAAGCTTTCTTT.

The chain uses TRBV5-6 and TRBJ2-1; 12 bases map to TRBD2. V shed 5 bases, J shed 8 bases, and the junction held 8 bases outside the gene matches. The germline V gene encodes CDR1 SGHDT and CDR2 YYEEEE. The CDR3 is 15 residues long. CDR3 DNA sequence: TGTGCCAGCAGTTCGACTAGCGGGAGTCTCTATGAGCAGTTCTTC. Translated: CASSSTSGSLYEQFF.

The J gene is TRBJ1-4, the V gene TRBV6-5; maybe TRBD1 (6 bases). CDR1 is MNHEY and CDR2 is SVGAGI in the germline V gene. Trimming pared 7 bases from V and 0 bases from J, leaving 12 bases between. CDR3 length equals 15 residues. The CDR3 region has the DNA TGTGCCAGCACAGGGGTCTCCGCAACTAATGAAAAACTGTTTTTT. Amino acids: CASTGVSATNEKLFF.

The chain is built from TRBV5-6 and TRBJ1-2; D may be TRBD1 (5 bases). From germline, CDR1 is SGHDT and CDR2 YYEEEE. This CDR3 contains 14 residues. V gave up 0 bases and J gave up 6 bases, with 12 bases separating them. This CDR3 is CASSLASGWDGYTF. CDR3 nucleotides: TGTGCCAGCAGCTTGGCGTCAGGGTGGGATGGCTACACCTTC. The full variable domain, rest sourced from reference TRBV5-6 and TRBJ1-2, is DAGVTQSPTHLIKTRGQQVTLRCSPKSGHDTVSWYQQALGQGPQFIFQYYEEEERQRGNFPDRFSGHQFPNYSSELNVNALLLGDSALYLCASSLASGWDGYTFGSGTRLTVV.

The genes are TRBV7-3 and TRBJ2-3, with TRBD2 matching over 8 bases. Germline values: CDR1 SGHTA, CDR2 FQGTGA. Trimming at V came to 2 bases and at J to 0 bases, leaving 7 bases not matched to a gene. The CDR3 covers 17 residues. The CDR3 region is CASSLLGSGESTDTQYF. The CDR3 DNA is TGTGCCAGCAGCTTACTAGGTAGCGGGGAAAGCACAGATACGCAGTATTTT.

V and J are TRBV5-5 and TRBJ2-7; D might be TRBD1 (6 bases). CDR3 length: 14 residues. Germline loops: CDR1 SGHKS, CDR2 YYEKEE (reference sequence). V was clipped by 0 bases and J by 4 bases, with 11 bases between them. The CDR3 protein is CASSLGGQLYEQYF. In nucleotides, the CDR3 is TGTGCCAGCAGCTTGGGGGGACAACTATACGAGCAGTACTTC.

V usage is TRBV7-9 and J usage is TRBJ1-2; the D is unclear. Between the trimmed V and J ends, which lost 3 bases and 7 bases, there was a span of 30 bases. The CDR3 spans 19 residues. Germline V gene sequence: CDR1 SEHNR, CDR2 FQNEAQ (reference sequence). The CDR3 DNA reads TGTGCCAGCAGCTTTAAAACAAGGACTGGCGAGGGTTTTTCAGCTGGCTACACCTTC. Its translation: CASSFKTRTGEGFSAGYTF.

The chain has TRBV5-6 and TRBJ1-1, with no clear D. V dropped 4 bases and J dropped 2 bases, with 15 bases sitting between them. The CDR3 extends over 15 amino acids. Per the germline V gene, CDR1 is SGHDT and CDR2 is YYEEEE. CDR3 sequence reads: CASSLRRAHNTEAFF. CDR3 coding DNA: TGTGCCAGCAGCCTCCGGAGGGCCCATAACACTGAAGCTTTCTTT.

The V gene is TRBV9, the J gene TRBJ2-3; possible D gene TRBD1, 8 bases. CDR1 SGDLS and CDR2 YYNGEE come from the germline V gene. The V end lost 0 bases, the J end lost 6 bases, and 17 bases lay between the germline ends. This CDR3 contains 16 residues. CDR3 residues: CASSVGSHRGGDTQYF. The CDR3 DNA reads TGTGCCAGCAGCGTAGGTTCCCACAGGGGGGGGGATACGCAGTATTTT. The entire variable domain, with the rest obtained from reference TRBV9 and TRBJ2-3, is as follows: DSGVTQTPKHLITATGQRVTLRCSPRSGDLSVYWYQQSLDQGLQFLIQYYNGEERAKGNILERFSAQQFPDLHSELNLSSLELGDSALYFCASSVGSHRGGDTQYFGPGTRLTVL.

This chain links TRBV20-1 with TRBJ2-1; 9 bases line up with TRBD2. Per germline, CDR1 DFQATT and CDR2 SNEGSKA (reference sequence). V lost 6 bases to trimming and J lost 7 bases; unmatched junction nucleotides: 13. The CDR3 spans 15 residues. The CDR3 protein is CSASRFSLAGNEQFF. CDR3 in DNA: TGCAGTGCAAGTCGGTTCAGCCTAGCGGGGAATGAGCAGTTCTTC.